One T cell receptor beta chain is described in this entry. Its target is not known. Germline V gene data show CDR1 as SGHRS and CDR2 as YFSETQ. Trimming left V 1 base short and J 5 bases short, with 12 bases between. The CDR3 covers 14 residues. The PCR employed 60 Vbeta primers together with 13 Jbeta primers. Produced via immunoSEQ multiplex PCR; TCRdb's table is partial and in-frame only. The repertoire holds about 130,000 clones, under 85% seen once, with 9.5% to 15% in the top ten. This record comes from a study of cytomegalovirus exposure and HLA in healthy donors. Study-wide results and limits: Three CMV-associated chains were confirmed in vitro to be specific for CMV antigens.

Sequencing was done on a sample of PBMCs. This rearrangement joins TRBV5-1 to TRBJ1-1; no reliable D call. The TCR comes from a woman in her forties in good health and CMV-seropositive. The CDR3 here is CASSLNPPRTEAFF. In DNA form, the CDR3 reads TGCGCCAGCAGCTTGAATCCCCCGAGGACTGAAGCTTTCTTT.